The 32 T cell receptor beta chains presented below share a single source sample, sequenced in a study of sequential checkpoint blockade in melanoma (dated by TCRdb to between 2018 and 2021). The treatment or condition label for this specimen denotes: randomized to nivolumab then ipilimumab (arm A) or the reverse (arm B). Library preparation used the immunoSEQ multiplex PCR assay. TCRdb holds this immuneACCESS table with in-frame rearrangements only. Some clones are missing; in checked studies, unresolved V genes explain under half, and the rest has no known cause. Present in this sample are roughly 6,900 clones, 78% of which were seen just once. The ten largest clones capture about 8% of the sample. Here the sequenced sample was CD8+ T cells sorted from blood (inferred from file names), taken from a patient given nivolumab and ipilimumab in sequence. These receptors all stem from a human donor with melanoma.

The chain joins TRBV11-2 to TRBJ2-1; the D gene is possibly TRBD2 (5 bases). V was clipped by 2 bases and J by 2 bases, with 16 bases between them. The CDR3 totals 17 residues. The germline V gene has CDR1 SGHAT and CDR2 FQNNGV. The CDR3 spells CASSLYGSWVPYNEQFF. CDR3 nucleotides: TGTGCCAGCAGCTTATATGGGAGCTGGGTTCCCTACAATGAGCAGTTCTTC.

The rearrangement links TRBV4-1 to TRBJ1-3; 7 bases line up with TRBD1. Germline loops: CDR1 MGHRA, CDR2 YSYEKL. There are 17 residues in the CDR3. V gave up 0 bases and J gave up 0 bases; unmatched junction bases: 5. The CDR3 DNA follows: TGCGCCAGCAGCCAAGAATGGGACAGCATCTCTGGAAACACCATATATTTT. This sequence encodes CASSQEWDSISGNTIYF.

The CDR3 bases are TGTGCCAGCAGCTTAGCGTCGAAGGGGACTAGCGGGCAGCAAGAGACCCAGTACTTC. Translation: CASSLASKGTSGQQETQYF. The rearrangement joins TRBV7-9 to TRBJ2-5, with 12 bases matching TRBD2. Germline assignment: CDR1 SEHNR and CDR2 FQNEAQ (reference sequence). V dropped 0 bases and J dropped 2; count of bases not matched to a gene: 10. This CDR3 has 19 amino acids.

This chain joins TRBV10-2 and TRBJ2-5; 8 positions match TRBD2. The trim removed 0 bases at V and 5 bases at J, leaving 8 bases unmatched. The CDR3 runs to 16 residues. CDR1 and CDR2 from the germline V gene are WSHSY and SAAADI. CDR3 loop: CASSESIAGYRETQYF. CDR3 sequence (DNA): TGCGCCAGCAGTGAGTCCATAGCGGGATATCGGGAGACCCAGTACTTC.

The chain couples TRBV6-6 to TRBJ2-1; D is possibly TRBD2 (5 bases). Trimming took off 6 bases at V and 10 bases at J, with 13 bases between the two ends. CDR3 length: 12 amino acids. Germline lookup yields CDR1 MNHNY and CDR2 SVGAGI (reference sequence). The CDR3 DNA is TGTGCCAGCAGCTTTAAAGGACTGGAGCAGTTCTTC. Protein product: CASSFKGLEQFF.

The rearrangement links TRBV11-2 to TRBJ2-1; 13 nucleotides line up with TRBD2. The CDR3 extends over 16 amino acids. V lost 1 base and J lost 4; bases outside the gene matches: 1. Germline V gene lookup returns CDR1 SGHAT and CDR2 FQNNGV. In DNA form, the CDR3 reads TGTGCCAGCAGCTTAGGGACTAGCGGGGGTTACAATGAGCAGTTCTTC. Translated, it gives CASSLGTSGGYNEQFF.

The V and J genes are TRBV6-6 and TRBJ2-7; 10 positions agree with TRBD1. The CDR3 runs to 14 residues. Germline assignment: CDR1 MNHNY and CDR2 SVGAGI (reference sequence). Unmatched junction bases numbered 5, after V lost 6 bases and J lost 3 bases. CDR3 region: CASSPGQGSYEQYF. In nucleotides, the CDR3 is TGTGCCAGCAGCCCGGGACAGGGGAGCTACGAGCAGTACTTC.

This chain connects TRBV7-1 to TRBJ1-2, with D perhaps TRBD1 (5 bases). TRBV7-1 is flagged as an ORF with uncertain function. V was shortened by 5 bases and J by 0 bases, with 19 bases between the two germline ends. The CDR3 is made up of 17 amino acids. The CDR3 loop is CASSPGTYSNPNYGYTF. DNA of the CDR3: TGTGCCAGCAGCCCGGGGACTTACTCAAACCCTAACTATGGCTACACCTTC.

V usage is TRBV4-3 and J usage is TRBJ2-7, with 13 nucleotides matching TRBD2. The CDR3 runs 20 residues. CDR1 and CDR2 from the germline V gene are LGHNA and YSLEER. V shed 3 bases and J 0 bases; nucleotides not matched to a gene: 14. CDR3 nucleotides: TGCGCCAGCAGCCAGAACCGACTAGCGGGAGGTTCGATGGCCTCCTACGAGCAGTACTTC. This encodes CASSQNRLAGGSMASYEQYF.

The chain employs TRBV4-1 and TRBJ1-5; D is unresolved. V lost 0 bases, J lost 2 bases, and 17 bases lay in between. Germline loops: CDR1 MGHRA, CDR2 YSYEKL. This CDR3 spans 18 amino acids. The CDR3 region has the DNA TGCGCCAGCAGCCAAGACCGAATAGGCGGGGTTGGCAATCAGCCCCAGCATTTT. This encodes CASSQDRIGGVGNQPQHF.

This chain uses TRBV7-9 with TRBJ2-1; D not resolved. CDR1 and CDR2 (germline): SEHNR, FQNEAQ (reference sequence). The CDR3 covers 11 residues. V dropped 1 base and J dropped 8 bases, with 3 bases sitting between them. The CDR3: CASSLVYEQFF. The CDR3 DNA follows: TGTGCCAGCAGCTTAGTCTATGAGCAGTTCTTC.

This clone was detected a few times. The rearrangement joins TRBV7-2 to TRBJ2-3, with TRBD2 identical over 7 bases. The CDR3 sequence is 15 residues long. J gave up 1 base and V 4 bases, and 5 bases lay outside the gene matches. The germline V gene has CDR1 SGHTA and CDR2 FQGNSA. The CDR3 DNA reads TGTGCCAGCAGCTCGATTGCGGGAGGCACAGATACGCAGTATTTT. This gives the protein CASSSIAGGTDTQYF.

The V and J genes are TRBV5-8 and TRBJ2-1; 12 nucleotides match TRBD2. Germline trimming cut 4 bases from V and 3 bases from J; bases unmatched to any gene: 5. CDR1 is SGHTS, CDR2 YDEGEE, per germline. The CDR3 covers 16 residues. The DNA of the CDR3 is TGTGCCAGCAGCACACCGGGACTAGCGGGCTACAATGAGCAGTTCTTC. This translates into CASSTPGLAGYNEQFF.

The CDR3 DNA sequence: TGTGCCAGCAGCTTAACAGGGGCCACTGAAGCTTTCTTT. Translating gives CASSLTGATEAFF. The V and J genes are TRBV11-2 and TRBJ1-1, with 7 bases that match TRBD1. From germline, CDR1 is SGHAT and CDR2 FQNNGV. The J segment lost 4 bases and the V segment lost 2 bases, leaving 1 base of the junction unmatched. The CDR3 sequence is 13 residues long.

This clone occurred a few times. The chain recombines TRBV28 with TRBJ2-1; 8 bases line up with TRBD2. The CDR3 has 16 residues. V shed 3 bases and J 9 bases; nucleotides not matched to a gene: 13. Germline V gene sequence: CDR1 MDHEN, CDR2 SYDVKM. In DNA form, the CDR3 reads TGTGCCAGCAGTTTCCGATACGGGAGGGCCATCAGTGAGCAGTTCTTC. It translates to CASSFRYGRAISEQFF. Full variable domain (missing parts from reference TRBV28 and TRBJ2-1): DVKVTQSSRYLVKRTGEKVFLECVQDMDHENMFWYRQDPGLGLRLIYFSYDVKMKEKGDIPEGYSVSREKKERFSLILESASTNQTSMYLCASSFRYGRAISEQFFGPGTRLTVL.

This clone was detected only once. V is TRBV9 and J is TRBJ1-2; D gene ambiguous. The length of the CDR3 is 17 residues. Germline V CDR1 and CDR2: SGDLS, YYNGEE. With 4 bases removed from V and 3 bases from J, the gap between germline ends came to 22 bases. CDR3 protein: CASSRREGHGEDYGYTF. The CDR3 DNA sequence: TGTGCCAGCAGCAGACGGGAGGGTCACGGGGAGGACTATGGCTACACCTTC.

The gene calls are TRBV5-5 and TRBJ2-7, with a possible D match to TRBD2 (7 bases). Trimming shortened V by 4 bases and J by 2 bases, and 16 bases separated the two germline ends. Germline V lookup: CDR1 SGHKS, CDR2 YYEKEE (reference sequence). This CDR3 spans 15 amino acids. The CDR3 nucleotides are TGTGCCAGCAGCGTGGGGGCTAGCGGTCCCTACGAGCAGTACTTC. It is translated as CASSVGASGPYEQYF.

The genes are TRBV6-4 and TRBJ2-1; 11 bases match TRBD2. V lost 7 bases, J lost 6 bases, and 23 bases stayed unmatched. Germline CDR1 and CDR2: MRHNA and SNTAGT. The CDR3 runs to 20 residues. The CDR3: CASNVILAGAPSGRTNEQFF. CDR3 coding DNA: TGTGCCAGCAATGTAATACTAGCGGGAGCTCCCTCAGGAAGGACCAATGAGCAGTTCTTC.

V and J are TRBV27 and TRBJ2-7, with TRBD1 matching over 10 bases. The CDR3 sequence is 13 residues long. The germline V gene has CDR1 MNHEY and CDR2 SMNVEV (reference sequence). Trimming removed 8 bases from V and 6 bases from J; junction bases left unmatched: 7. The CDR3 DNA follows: TGTGCCAGCCGGGACAGGGGTTTTAGCGAGCAGTACTTC. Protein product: CASRDRGFSEQYF.

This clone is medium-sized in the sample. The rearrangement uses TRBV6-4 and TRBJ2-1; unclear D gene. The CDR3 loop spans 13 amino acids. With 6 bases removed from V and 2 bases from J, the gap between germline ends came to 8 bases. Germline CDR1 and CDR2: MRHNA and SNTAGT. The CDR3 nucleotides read TGTGCCAGCAGCCCCTCAGCCTACAATGAGCAGTTCTTC. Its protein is CASSPSAYNEQFF.

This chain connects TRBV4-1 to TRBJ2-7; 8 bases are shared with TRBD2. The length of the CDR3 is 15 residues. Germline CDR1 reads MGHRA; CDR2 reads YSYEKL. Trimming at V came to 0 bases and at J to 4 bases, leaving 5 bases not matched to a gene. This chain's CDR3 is CASSQESPSGYEQYF. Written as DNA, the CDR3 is TGCGCCAGCAGCCAAGAGTCGCCTAGCGGGTACGAGCAGTACTTC.

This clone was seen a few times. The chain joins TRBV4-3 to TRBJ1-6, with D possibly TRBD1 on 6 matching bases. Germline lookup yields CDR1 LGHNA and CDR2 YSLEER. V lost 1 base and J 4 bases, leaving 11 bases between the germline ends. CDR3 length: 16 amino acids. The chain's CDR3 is CASSQGDNYYNSPLHF. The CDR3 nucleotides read TGCGCCAGCAGCCAAGGGGACAATTATTATAATTCACCCCTCCACTTT.

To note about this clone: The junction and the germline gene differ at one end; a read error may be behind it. CDR3 nucleotides: TGTACCAGGCACCGAGAAGAGAACACTGAAGCTTTCTTT. Protein product: CTRHREENTEAFF. The genes are TRBV2 and TRBJ1-1; D is uncertain. The CDR3 length is 13 residues. Per germline, CDR1 SNHLY and CDR2 FYNNEI. The full variable domain, completed using reference TRBV2 and TRBJ1-1, is EPEVTQTPSHQVTQMGQEVILRCVPISNHLYFYWYRQILGQKVEFLVSFYNNEISEKSEIFDDQFSVERPDGSNFTLKIRSTKLEDSAMYFCTRHREENTEAFFGQGTRLTVV.

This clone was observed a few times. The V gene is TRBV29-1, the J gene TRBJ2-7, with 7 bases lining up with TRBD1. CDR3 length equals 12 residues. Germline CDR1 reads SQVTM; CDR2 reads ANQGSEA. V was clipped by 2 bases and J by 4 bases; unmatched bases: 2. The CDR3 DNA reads TGCAGCGTTGAATCAGGGGGATACGAGCAGTACTTC. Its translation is CSVESGGYEQYF.

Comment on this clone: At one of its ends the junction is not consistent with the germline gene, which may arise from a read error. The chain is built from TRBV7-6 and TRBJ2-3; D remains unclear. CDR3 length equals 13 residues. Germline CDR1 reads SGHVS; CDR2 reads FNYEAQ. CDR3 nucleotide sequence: TGTGCCAGCAGCTTGACGAACACAGATACGCGGTATTTT. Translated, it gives CASSLTNTDTRYF.

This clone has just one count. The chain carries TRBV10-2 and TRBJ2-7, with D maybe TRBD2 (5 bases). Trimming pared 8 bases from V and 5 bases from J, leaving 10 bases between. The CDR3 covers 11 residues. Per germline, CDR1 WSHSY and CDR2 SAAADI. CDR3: CASAWRDEQYF. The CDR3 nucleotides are TGCGCCAGCGCCTGGCGGGACGAGCAGTACTTC.

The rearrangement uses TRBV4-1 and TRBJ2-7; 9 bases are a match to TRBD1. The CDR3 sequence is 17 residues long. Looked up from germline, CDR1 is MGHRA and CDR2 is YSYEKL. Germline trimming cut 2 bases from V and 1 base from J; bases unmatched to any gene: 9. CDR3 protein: CASSQYSGTGSSYEQYF. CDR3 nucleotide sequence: TGCGCCAGCAGCCAATACTCCGGGACAGGGTCTTCCTACGAGCAGTACTTC.

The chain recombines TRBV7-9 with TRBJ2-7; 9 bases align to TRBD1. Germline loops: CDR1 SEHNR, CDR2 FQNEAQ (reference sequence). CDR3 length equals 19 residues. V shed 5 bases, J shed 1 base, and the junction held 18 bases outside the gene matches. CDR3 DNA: TGTGCCAGCAGCCCACAGGGGGCCAAATCTAGCGGCAGGTCCTACGAGCAGTACTTC. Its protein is CASSPQGAKSSGRSYEQYF.

CDR3 coding DNA: TGCGCCAGCAGCTTGGTCGGGACAGGGGCCCACAATGAGCAGTTCTTC. Its translation is CASSLVGTGAHNEQFF. The chain recombines TRBV5-1 with TRBJ2-1, with 10 bases aligning to TRBD1. The CDR3 consists of 16 residues. Germline V gene lookup returns CDR1 SGHRS and CDR2 YFSETQ. V was clipped by 0 bases and J by 5 bases; unmatched bases: 5.

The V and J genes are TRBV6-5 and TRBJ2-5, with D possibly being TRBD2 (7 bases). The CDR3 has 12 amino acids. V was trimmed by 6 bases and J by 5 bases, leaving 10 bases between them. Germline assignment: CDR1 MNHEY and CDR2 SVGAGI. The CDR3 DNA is TGTGCCAGCAGAGGGGGGGTGGAGACCCAGTACTTC. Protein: CASRGGVETQYF.

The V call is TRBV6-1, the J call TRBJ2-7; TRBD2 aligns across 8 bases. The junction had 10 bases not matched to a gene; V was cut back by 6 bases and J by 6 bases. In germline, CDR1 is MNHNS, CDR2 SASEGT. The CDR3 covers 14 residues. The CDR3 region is CASRPLAVLGEQYF. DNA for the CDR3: TGTGCCAGCAGGCCACTAGCGGTCCTTGGCGAGCAGTACTTC.

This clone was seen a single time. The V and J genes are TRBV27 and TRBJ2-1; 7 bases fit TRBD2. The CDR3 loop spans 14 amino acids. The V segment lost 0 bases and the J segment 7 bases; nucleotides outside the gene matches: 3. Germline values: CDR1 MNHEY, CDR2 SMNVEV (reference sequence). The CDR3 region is CASSLSGLPNEQFF. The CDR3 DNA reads TGTGCCAGCAGTTTATCGGGACTACCGAATGAGCAGTTCTTC.